The 8 T cell receptor beta chains reported below all come from one sample, sequenced in a study of persistence of HIV-infected CD4 T cells. Overlapping HIV-1 Gag 15-mer peptides at about 1 ug per peptide per mL were used. Memory cells lacking CD40L and CD69 with high CD45RO were sorted. No cognate antigen is known for these TCRs. The immunoSEQ assay was version 4, run in survey mode. The data were produced by immunoSEQ multiplex PCR, yet TCRdb's version contains in-frame clones alone and is incomplete. The sample consists of about 36,000 clones, approximately 78% of them appearing once. Sequenced here: cultured CD4+ T cells from PBMCs, sampled from a patient who received antiretroviral therapy. The receptors shown here come from an adult with HIV. The donor label of this sample is uncertain.

This sequence joins TRBV7-6 and TRBJ2-4; no reliable D call. Germline values: CDR1 SGHVS, CDR2 FNYEAQ. V lost 5 bases to trimming and J lost 2 bases, with 25 bases between them. The CDR3 is 19 residues long. This CDR3 reads CASSPLPPQRSLTKNIQYF. As DNA, the CDR3 is TGTGCCAGCAGCCCTCTTCCCCCACAGCGATCGCTTACCAAAAACATTCAGTACTTC. The full variable domain, in which reference TRBV7-6 and TRBJ2-4 provide the parts outside the CDR3, is GAGVSQSPRYKVTKRGQDVALRCDPISGHVSLYWYRQALGQGPEFLTYFNYEAQQDKSGLPNDRFSAERPEGSISTLTIQRTEQRDSAMYRCASSPLPPQRSLTKNIQYFGAGTRLSVL.

CDR3 in amino acids: CASSPYTATNEKLFF. The DNA of the CDR3 is TGTGCCAGCTCACCTTACACTGCAACTAATGAAAAACTGTTTTTT. The chain employs TRBV18 and TRBJ1-4; D remains unclear. CDR3 length: 15 amino acids. Trimming shortened V by 3 bases and J by 0 bases, and 8 bases separated the two germline ends. Germline CDR1 reads KGHSH; CDR2 reads LQKENI.

J is TRBJ1-4 and V is TRBV19, with TRBD1 identical over 7 bases. CDR1 and CDR2 from the germline V gene are LNHDA and SQIVND (reference sequence). V gave up 5 bases and J gave up 10 bases; unmatched junction bases: 7. The CDR3 runs 13 residues. CDR3 sequence: CASSETGTRKLFF. CDR3 in DNA: TGTGCCAGTAGTGAGACAGGGACGAGAAAACTGTTTTTT.

The V gene is TRBV4-1, the J gene TRBJ2-1, with 10 bases that match TRBD2. Germline assignment: CDR1 MGHRA and CDR2 YSYEKL. V shed 3 bases, J shed 0 bases, and the junction held 5 bases outside the gene matches. The CDR3 totals 17 residues. The CDR3 loop is CASSHLAGESSYNEQFF. The CDR3 DNA sequence: TGCGCCAGCAGCCATCTAGCGGGAGAGAGCTCCTACAATGAGCAGTTCTTC.

The J gene is TRBJ2-1, the V gene TRBV6-1; maybe TRBD2 (6 bases). In germline, CDR1 is MNHNS, CDR2 SASEGT. This CDR3 spans 17 amino acids. The V gene lost 2 bases and the J gene lost 1 base, with 15 bases spanning the gap. In DNA form, the CDR3 reads TGTGCCAGCAGTGAATTTCTGGGGACTGAGTCCTACAATGAGCAGTTCTTC. This encodes CASSEFLGTESYNEQFF.

The chain joins TRBV3-1 (or the pseudogene TRBV3-2) to TRBJ2-1; D remains ambiguous. Germline CDR1 is LGHDT and CDR2 is YNNKEL (reference sequence). V lost 6 bases, J lost 0 bases, and 12 bases lay in between. The CDR3 spans 15 residues. This chain's CDR3 is CASRSATRSYNEQFF. The CDR3 bases are TGTGCCAGCAGGTCGGCTACCCGCTCCTACAATGAGCAGTTCTTC.

This clone was seen only once. The rearrangement links TRBV10-3 to TRBJ1-3; maybe TRBD1 (5 bases). Germline V gene sequence: CDR1 ENHRY, CDR2 SYGVKD. The CDR3 is 15 residues long. V lost 6 bases and J 4 bases, leaving 16 bases between the germline ends. The CDR3 region has the DNA TGTGCCATCAGACTTGGACGGGGGGTCGGAAACACCATATATTTT. This translates into CAIRLGRGVGNTIYF.

The chain carries TRBV5-1 and TRBJ2-1; D gene unclear. V was pared by 0 bases and J by 0 bases, with 10 bases between. The CDR3 is made up of 16 amino acids. The V gene's germline CDR1 is SGHRS and CDR2 YFSETQ. In DNA, the CDR3 is TGCGCCAGCAGCTTGGTAGGGCAGAGCTCCTACAATGAGCAGTTCTTC. This codes for CASSLVGQSSYNEQFF. The variable domain in full, with the rest retrieved from reference TRBV5-1 and TRBJ2-1, is KAGVTQTPRYLIKTRGQQVTLSCSPISGHRSVSWYQQTPGQGLQFLFEYFSETQRNKGNFPGRFSGRQFSNSRSEMNVSTLELGDSALYLCASSLVGQSSYNEQFFGPGTRLTVL.